Presented here are 28 T cell receptor beta chains from one specimen sequenced in a study of human T cells and chemical hapten exposure. Regarding time point: patch test 1, 2 weeks after DPC sensitization. The treatment is: therapeutic diphenylcyclopropenone sensitization with weekly scalp DPC. TCRdb analysed the RACE reads with MiXCR anew, one entry per CDR3 protein. The data contain about 380,000 distinct CDR3 sequences, nearly 5% of them singletons. The material was whole blood, obtained in connection with sensitization to the hapten diphenylcyclopropenone (DPC). The receptors stem from a woman in her forties or fifties with alopecia areata. Some clones in this sample may be carry-over from other donors' samples.

Only a few counts were recorded for this clonotype. The J gene is TRBJ2-1, the V gene TRBV9; 9 nucleotides line up with TRBD1. The J segment lost 4 bases and the V segment lost 0 bases, leaving 5 bases of the junction unmatched. CDR3 length equals 16 residues. The germline V gene encodes CDR1 SGDLS and CDR2 YYNGEE. The CDR3 DNA reads TGTGCCAGCAGCGTAGGGGGACAGGGTTTATACAATGAGCAGTTCTTC. This sequence encodes CASSVGGQGLYNEQFF.

V is TRBV7-2 and J is TRBJ2-7, with D maybe TRBD2 (6 bases). The CDR3 extends over 14 amino acids. V lost 5 bases, J lost 4 bases, and 15 bases lay in between. Germline V gene lookup returns CDR1 SGHTA and CDR2 FQGNSA. The CDR3 nucleotides read TGTGCCAGCAGCAACCCGGGACTGAAATACGAGCAGTACTTC. It specifies CASSNPGLKYEQYF.

This clonotype was observed many times. This sequence joins TRBV12-3 or TRBV12-4 and TRBJ1-2; D not resolved. The V end lost 7 bases, the J end lost 0 bases, and 9 bases lay between the germline ends. The CDR3 has 13 amino acids. The CDR3, as DNA: TGTGCCAGCACCCTCAGCACTAACTATGGCTACACCTTC. Translation: CASTLSTNYGYTF.

In this sample, this clonotype turned up many times. This chain connects TRBV7-9 to TRBJ1-2; perhaps TRBD1 as D (5 bases). Germline values: CDR1 SEHNR, CDR2 FQNEAQ (reference sequence). This CDR3 region has 14 residues. V was pared by 5 bases and J by 4 bases, with 14 bases between. The CDR3 DNA reads as TGTGCCAGCAGCCTAATGACAGCCTCCTATGGCTACACCTTC. Translating it yields CASSLMTASYGYTF.

At least ten counts were recorded for this clonotype. The gene calls are TRBV12-3 or TRBV12-4 and TRBJ1-4, with D possibly being TRBD1 (6 bases). The CDR3 runs 14 residues. The V and J ends lost 5 bases and 6 bases respectively, with 13 bases between them. CDR3 in amino acids: CASSSWGPHEKLFF. DNA for the CDR3: TGTGCCAGCAGTAGCTGGGGGCCGCATGAAAAACTGTTTTTT.

This clonotype was observed a handful of times. This chain uses TRBV7-2 with TRBJ2-3; a weak D match, TRBD2 (5 bases). The CDR3 spans 15 residues. The V end was cut by 8 bases, the J end by 4 bases, with 19 bases between. Germline loops: CDR1 SGHTA, CDR2 FQGNSA. The CDR3 reads CASGRRVADSDTQYF. The CDR3 region has the DNA TGTGCCAGCGGAAGAAGGGTGGCGGACTCAGATACGCAGTATTTT.

This clonotype has only a few counts. The genes are TRBV9 and TRBJ2-3; no clear D gene. Germline V CDR1 and CDR2: SGDLS, YYNGEE. This CDR3 is 15 amino acids long. V dropped 0 bases and J dropped 6 bases, with 14 bases sitting between them. CDR3 nucleotides: TGTGCCAGCAGCGTAGTTGGGGTCGCCGGCGATACGCAGTATTTT. Residues: CASSVVGVAGDTQYF.

This clonotype was observed a handful of times. V usage is TRBV6-5 and J usage is TRBJ2-3, with 11 bases that match TRBD2. V shed 2 bases and J 3 bases; nucleotides not matched to a gene: 7. The germline gives CDR1 MNHEY, CDR2 SVGAGI. This CDR3 comprises 17 residues. The CDR3 sequence is CASSYRLAGNPTDTQYF. As DNA, the CDR3 is TGTGCCAGCAGTTACCGACTAGCGGGGAACCCAACAGATACGCAGTATTTT.

This clonotype showed up many times. The rearrangement joins TRBV29-1 to TRBJ2-1; 7 positions agree with TRBD2. After removal of 6 bases from V and 8 bases from J, the junction contained 1 base not matched to a gene. Germline V gene sequence: CDR1 SQVTM, CDR2 ANQGSEA. The CDR3 spans 10 residues. The CDR3 spells CSVGGDEQFF. In nucleotides, the CDR3 is TGCAGCGTGGGGGGGGATGAGCAGTTCTTC.

The V call is TRBV5-5, the J call TRBJ2-7, with a possible D match to TRBD1 (5 bases). V was pared by 0 bases and J by 5 bases, with 9 bases between. CDR1 is SGHKS, CDR2 YYEKEE, per germline (reference sequence). The CDR3 extends over 13 amino acids. CDR3 nucleotide sequence: TGTGCCAGCAGCTTGGAGGGGATGGACGAGCAGTACTTC. It yields the protein CASSLEGMDEQYF.

This clonotype was found many times. V and J are TRBV9 and TRBJ2-4; D gene uncertain. Trimming removed 4 bases from V and 7 bases from J, with 24 bases in between. CDR1 is SGDLS and CDR2 is YYNGEE in the germline V gene. The CDR3 consists of 17 residues. CDR3 protein: CASSINMARSVENIQYF. The CDR3 nucleotides read TGTGCCAGCAGCATCAATATGGCCCGGTCAGTGGAGAACATTCAGTACTTC.

In its sample, this clonotype was seen a few times. This chain joins TRBV19 and TRBJ2-5; D is undetermined. The CDR3 loop spans 11 amino acids. Germline V lookup: CDR1 LNHDA, CDR2 SQIVND (reference sequence). Written as DNA, the CDR3 is TGTTCTACTGGCTCGGGAGAGACCCAGTACTTC. It specifies CSTGSGETQYF.

The V call is TRBV6-6, the J call TRBJ2-5; 8 bases map to TRBD2. This CDR3 region has 14 residues. CDR1 MNHNY and CDR2 SVGAGI come from the germline V gene (reference sequence). V lost 8 bases, J lost 4 bases, and 9 bases stayed unmatched. The CDR3 loop is CASGERERRETQYF. In DNA form, the CDR3 reads TGTGCCAGCGGGGAGCGGGAGCGTCGAGAGACCCAGTACTTC.

V usage is TRBV20-1 and J usage is TRBJ2-7; maybe TRBD2 (6 bases). Trimming took off 0 bases at V and 2 bases at J, with 14 bases between the two ends. The CDR3 sequence is 15 residues long. Looked up from germline, CDR1 is DFQATT and CDR2 is SNEGSKA (reference sequence). The CDR3 nucleotides read TGCAGTGCTAGAGATCGGGAGCGGACCCCCTACGAGCAGTACTTC. The encoded protein is CSARDRERTPYEQYF.

The chain joins TRBV11-2 to TRBJ2-3; D ambiguous. This CDR3 is built from 14 residues. V was shortened by 5 bases and J by 3 bases, with 12 bases between the two germline ends. Germline CDR1 is SGHAT and CDR2 is FQNNGV. CDR3 region: CASSPYQETDTQYF. In DNA, the CDR3 is TGTGCCAGCAGCCCTTATCAGGAAACAGATACGCAGTATTTT.

The chain couples TRBV28 to TRBJ2-1, with D perhaps TRBD2 (6 bases). In germline, CDR1 is MDHEN, CDR2 SYDVKM. The V end was cut by 6 bases, the J end by 7 bases, with 22 bases between. The CDR3 runs 16 residues. DNA for the CDR3: TGTGCCAGCAGCCCTCTGGGGGGTAGCAATAGAAATGAGCAGTTCTTC. As protein: CASSPLGGSNRNEQFF. The whole variable domain, remainder taken from reference TRBV28 and TRBJ2-1, is DVKVTQSSRYLVKRTGEKVFLECVQDMDHENMFWYRQDPGLGLRLIYFSYDVKMKEKGDIPEGYSVSREKKERFSLILESASTNQTSMYLCASSPLGGSNRNEQFFGPGTRLTVL.

The chain joins TRBV6-1 to TRBJ2-7; 7 nucleotides line up with TRBD1. Germline V gives CDR1 MNHNS, CDR2 SASEGT. V lost 3 bases and J lost 6; bases outside the gene matches: 5. This CDR3 spans 13 amino acids. CDR3 region: CASSDRGQSEQYF. The CDR3 region has the DNA TGTGCCAGCAGTGATAGGGGGCAGTCCGAGCAGTACTTC.

V is TRBV2 and J is TRBJ1-2; unclear D gene. From germline, CDR1 is SNHLY and CDR2 FYNNEI. CDR3 size: 13 residues. Trimming took 7 bases from V and 3 from J, leaving 12 bases between them. CDR3 coding DNA: TGTGCCAGCAAGGAGGCGCGGGACTATGGCTACACCTTC. Protein: CASKEARDYGYTF.

This clonotype was detected ten times or more. The V and J genes are TRBV7-3 and TRBJ1-1, with D possibly being TRBD1 (6 bases). The CDR3 spans 15 residues. V gave up 5 bases and J gave up 3 bases, with 16 bases separating them. Germline lookup yields CDR1 SGHTA and CDR2 FQGTGA. Here the CDR3 DNA reads TGTGCCAGCAGCCCACGGCGGGGGGCAGACACTGAAGCTTTCTTT. It specifies CASSPRRGADTEAFF.

This clonotype was counted many times. The chain uses TRBV27 and TRBJ1-4; D is undetermined. The CDR3 is 15 residues long. Germline V gene sequence: CDR1 MNHEY, CDR2 SMNVEV (reference sequence). V dropped 1 base and J dropped 0 bases, with 6 bases sitting between them. The CDR3 loop reads CASSLYFATNEKLFF. The DNA of the CDR3 is TGTGCCAGCAGTTTATATTTTGCAACTAATGAAAAACTGTTTTTT.

This clonotype has a count of ten or more. This chain joins TRBV27 and TRBJ1-1; TRBD1 matches at 8 bases. J was trimmed by 5 bases and V by 5 bases; bases with no gene match: 4. Germline CDR1 and CDR2: MNHEY and SMNVEV (reference sequence). The CDR3 has 13 residues. The CDR3 region has the DNA TGTGCCAGCAGTCGGCGACAGGGGACTGAAGCTTTCTTT. This translates into CASSRRQGTEAFF.

The chain combines TRBV9 with TRBJ2-3; 14 bases align to TRBD2. The CDR3 has 18 amino acids. Trimming removed 3 bases from V and 2 bases from J; junction bases left unmatched: 8. Germline CDR1 reads SGDLS; CDR2 reads YYNGEE. In DNA, the CDR3 is TGTGCCAGCAGCGGGACTAGCGGGGGGCCGCCTTTCACAGATACGCAGTATTTT. Its translation is CASSGTSGGPPFTDTQYF.

Ten or more counts support this clonotype. The V and J genes are TRBV11-3 and TRBJ2-1; 10 bases line up with TRBD2. The CDR3 runs to 15 residues. The V gene's germline CDR1 is SGHNT and CDR2 YENEEA. Trimming cost V 4 bases and J 7 bases; bases outside gene matches: 7. The CDR3 sequence: CASSSERGGRNEQFF. CDR3 DNA sequence: TGTGCCAGCAGCTCCGAGCGGGGGGGTAGGAATGAGCAGTTCTTC.

This clonotype occurred many times. The chain has TRBV6-5 and TRBJ2-7, with 11 bases fitting TRBD1. Germline CDR1 MNHEY, CDR2 SVGAGI. V dropped 7 bases and J dropped 3; count of bases not matched to a gene: 5. CDR3 length: 14 residues. The CDR3 spells CASTRTGGDYEQYF. The CDR3 DNA sequence: TGTGCCAGCACCCGGACAGGGGGCGACTACGAGCAGTACTTC.

This chain links TRBV12-3 or TRBV12-4 with TRBJ2-3; 16 bases align to TRBD2. The V segment lost 6 bases and the J segment 0 bases; nucleotides outside the gene matches: 3. The CDR3 runs to 17 residues. The CDR3 DNA reads as TGTGCCAGCAGGGGACTAGCGGGGGGGTCTAGCACAGATACGCAGTATTTT. Its translation: CASRGLAGGSSTDTQYF.

This clonotype has at least ten counts. This sequence joins TRBV20-1 and TRBJ2-1; a possible D gene is TRBD1 (5 bases). This CDR3 spans 14 amino acids. The germline CDR1 and CDR2 sequences are DFQATT and SNEGSKA (reference sequence). The CDR3 loop reads CSAQANIPYNEQFF. The CDR3 DNA reads as TGCAGCGCACAGGCGAACATACCCTACAATGAGCAGTTCTTC.

In its sample, this clonotype was seen many times. This chain links TRBV6-2 or TRBV6-3 with TRBJ2-7; 8 bases are shared with TRBD1. The CDR3 runs to 15 residues. CDR1 is MNHEY and CDR2 is SVGEGT in the germline V gene. The J segment lost 2 bases and the V segment lost 6 bases, leaving 9 bases of the junction unmatched. The CDR3 here is CASRGGQEEPYEQYF. The CDR3 DNA is TGTGCCAGCAGAGGGGGACAGGAAGAACCCTACGAGCAGTACTTC.

CDR3 in DNA: TGTGCCAGCACCTCAGGGGCTGGGGCCAACGTCCTGACTTTC. Amino acid sequence: CASTSGAGANVLTF. The chain joins TRBV11-2 to TRBJ2-6; D might be TRBD1 (6 bases). The length of the CDR3 is 14 residues. Trimming shortened V by 7 bases and J by 2 bases, and 9 bases separated the two germline ends. The germline CDR1 and CDR2 sequences are SGHAT and FQNNGV.